This T cell receptor beta chain comes out of a study of blood T cell repertoires in COVID-19. Turning to the study itself: The study drew acute and convalescent COVID-19 samples from the United States, Italy and Spain.

Authors' data handling: Using reference gene primer amplification, nucleated cell counts were estimated. Only in-frame clones appear in the TCRdb table, and some are missing; sequencing was by immunoSEQ multiplex PCR. That table gives V, J and clone size, and the DNA gave D and trimming. The sample records under 300,000 clones, just over 90% being singletons. Categorization into cohorts depended on clinical history that participants reported. Specimen: PBMCs or T cells enriched from blood (not recorded which). The source is a woman in her late teens or twenties who had recovered from COVID-19.

The CDR3 nucleotides read TGCGCCAGCAGCCGACTAACGAGCACAGATACGCAGTATTTT. It translates to CASSRLTSTDTQYF. V usage is TRBV5-1 and J usage is TRBJ2-3; TRBD2 might be the D (5 bases). CDR3 length: 14 amino acids. V gave up 4 bases and J gave up 0 bases, with 9 bases separating them. Germline V gene data show CDR1 as SGHRS and CDR2 as YFSETQ.